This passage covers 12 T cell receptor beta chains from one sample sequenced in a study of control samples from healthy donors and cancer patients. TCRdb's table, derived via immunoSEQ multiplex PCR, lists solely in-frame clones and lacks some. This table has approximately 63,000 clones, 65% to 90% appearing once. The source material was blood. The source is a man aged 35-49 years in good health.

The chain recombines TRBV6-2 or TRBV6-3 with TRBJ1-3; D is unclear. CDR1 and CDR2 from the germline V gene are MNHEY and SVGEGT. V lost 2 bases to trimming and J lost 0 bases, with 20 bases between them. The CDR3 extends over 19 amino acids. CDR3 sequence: CASSYPSRSTEPSGNTIYF. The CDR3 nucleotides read TGTGCCAGCAGTTACCCCAGCAGATCAACCGAGCCCTCTGGAAACACCATATATTTT.

DNA of the CDR3: TGTGCCAGCAGCTTAACCGTGAACAGGGCGAACACTGAAGCTTTCTTT. Translating it yields CASSLTVNRANTEAFF. The V gene is TRBV7-9, the J gene TRBJ1-1; D perhaps matches TRBD1 (6 bases). Trimming stripped 2 bases from V and 1 base from J, with 14 bases between. Looked up from germline, CDR1 is SEHNR and CDR2 is FQNEAQ (reference sequence). The CDR3 length is 16 residues.

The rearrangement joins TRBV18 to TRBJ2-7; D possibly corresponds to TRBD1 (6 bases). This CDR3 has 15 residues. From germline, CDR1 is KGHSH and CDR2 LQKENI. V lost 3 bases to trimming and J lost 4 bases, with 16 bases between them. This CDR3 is CASSPSRDNFYEQYF. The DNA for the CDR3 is TGTGCCAGCTCACCGTCGAGGGACAATTTTTACGAGCAGTACTTC.

This CDR3 reads CASSRTYVETQYF. In DNA form, the CDR3 reads TGTGCCAGCAGTCGGACATACGTAGAGACCCAGTACTTC. The rearrangement joins TRBV6-5 to TRBJ2-5, with D tentatively TRBD1 (5 bases). Germline loops: CDR1 MNHEY, CDR2 SVGAGI. The CDR3 covers 13 residues. Trimming pared 5 bases from V and 4 bases from J, leaving 11 bases between.

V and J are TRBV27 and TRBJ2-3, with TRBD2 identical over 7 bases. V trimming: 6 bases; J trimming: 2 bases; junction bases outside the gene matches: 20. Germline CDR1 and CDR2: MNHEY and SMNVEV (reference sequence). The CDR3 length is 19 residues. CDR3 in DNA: TGTGCCAGCAGCCACTTTTGGGTCTCTGGGAGGGAAAACACAGATACGCAGTATTTT. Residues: CASSHFWVSGRENTDTQYF.

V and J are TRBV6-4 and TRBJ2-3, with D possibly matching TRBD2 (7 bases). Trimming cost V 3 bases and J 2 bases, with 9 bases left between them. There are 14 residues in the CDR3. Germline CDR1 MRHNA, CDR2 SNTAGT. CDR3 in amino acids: CASSEGGATDTQYF. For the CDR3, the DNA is TGTGCCAGCAGTGAGGGGGGGGCCACAGATACGCAGTATTTT.

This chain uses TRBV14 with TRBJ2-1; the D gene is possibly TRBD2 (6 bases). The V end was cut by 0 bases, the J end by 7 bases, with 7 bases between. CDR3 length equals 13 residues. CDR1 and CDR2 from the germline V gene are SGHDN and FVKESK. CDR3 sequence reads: CASSQEAGNEQFF. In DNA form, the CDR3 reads TGTGCCAGCAGCCAAGAGGCGGGAAATGAGCAGTTCTTC.

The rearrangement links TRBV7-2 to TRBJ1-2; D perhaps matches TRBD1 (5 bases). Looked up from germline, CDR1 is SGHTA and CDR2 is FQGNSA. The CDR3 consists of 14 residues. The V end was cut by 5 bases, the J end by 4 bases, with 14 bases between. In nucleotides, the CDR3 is TGTGCCAGCAGCGGGGACTCCGGAGGCTATGGCTACACCTTC. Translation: CASSGDSGGYGYTF.

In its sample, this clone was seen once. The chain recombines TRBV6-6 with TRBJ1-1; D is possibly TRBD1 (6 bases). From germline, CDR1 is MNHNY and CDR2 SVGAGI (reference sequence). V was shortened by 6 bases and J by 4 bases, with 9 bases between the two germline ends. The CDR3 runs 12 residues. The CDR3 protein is CASRAGATEAFF. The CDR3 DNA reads TGTGCCAGCAGGGCGGGGGCCACTGAAGCTTTCTTT.

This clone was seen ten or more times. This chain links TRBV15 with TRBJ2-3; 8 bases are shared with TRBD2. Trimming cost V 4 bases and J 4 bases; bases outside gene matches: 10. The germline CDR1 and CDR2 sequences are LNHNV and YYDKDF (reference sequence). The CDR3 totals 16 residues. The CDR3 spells CATSTRRGGSSDTQYF. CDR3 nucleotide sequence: TGTGCCACCAGCACCCGACGGGGGGGTAGCTCAGATACGCAGTATTTT.

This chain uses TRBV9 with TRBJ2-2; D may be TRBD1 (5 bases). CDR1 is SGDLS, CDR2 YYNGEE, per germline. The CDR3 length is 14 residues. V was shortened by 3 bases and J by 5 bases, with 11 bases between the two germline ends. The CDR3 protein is CASSGRVWTGELFF. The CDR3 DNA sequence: TGTGCCAGCAGCGGCAGGGTTTGGACCGGGGAGCTGTTTTTT. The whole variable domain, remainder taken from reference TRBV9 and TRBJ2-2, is DSGVTQTPKHLITATGQRVTLRCSPRSGDLSVYWYQQSLDQGLQFLIQYYNGEERAKGNILERFSAQQFPDLHSELNLSSLELGDSALYFCASSGRVWTGELFFGEGSRLTVL.

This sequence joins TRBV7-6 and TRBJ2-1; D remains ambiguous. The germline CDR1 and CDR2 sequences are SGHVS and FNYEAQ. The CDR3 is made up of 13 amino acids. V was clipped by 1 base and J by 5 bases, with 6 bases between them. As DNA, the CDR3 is TGTGCCAGCAGCTTAGGCGTGGACAATGAGCAGTTCTTC. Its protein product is CASSLGVDNEQFF.